This paragraph covers one T cell receptor beta chain sequence. Antigen: not known. Generated by immunoSEQ multiplex PCR, the TCRdb table keeps only in-frame clones and is missing some. The sample gives approximately 140,000 clones, under 95% of which show up once; 1.5% to 2% is in the top ten. Germline-derived CDR1 and CDR2 are SGHRS and YFSETQ. V was pared by 0 bases and J by 2 bases, with 14 bases between. This CDR3 is 17 amino acids long. The data derive from a study of T cell responses to AZD1222 COVID-19 vaccine. For the study at large: Both about-4-week and about-12-week second-dose recipients were combined.

Study observations and caveats: Donors were mostly white British, more females; clonal diversity possibly underestimated. At baseline, just 5 or 6 AZD1222 recipients tested seropositive.

The chain has TRBV5-1 and TRBJ1-4, with a possible D match to TRBD1 (6 bases). This TCR came from an adult in good health. The material was peripheral blood, obtained on day 0 of AZD1222 vaccination. The CDR3 DNA reads as TGCGCCAGCAGCTTGGAGAGATGGGGGCGGACTAATGAAAAACTGTTTTTT. Translation: CASSLERWGRTNEKLFF.